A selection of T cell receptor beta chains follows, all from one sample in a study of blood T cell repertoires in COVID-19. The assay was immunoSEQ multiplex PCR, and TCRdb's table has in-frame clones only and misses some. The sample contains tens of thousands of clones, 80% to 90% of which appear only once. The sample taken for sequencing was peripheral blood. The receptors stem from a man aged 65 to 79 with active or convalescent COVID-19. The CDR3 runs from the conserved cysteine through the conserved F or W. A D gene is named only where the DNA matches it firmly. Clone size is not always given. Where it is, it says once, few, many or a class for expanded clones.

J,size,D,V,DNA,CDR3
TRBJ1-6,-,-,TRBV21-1,TGTCGGACTAACGGTTCACCCCTCCACTTT,CRTNGSPLHF
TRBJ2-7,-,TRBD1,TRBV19,TGTGCCAGTAGTATTGACCGACAGGGGGCCTACGAGCAGTACTTC,CASSIDRQGAYEQYF
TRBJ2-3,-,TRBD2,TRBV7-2,TGTGCCAGCAGCTTATCCGGGACTAGCGGCACAGATACGCAGTATTTT,CASSLSGTSGTDTQYF
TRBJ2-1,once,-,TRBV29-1,TGCAGCGTACAGCGGAACTACAATGAGCAGTTCTTC,CSVQRNYNEQFF
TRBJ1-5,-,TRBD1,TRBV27,TGTGCCAGCAGTTCGACAGGGACGGCAAATAGCAATCAGCCCCAGCATTTT,CASSSTGTANSNQPQHF
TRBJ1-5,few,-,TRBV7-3,TGTGCCAGCAGCCTCCAGCAGGATCAGCCCCAGCATTTT,CASSLQQDQPQHF
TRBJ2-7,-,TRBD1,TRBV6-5,TGTGCCACCCGGGGGACAGGGTCTCCCTACGAGCAGTACTTC,CATRGTGSPYEQYF
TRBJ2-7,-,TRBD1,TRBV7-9,TGTGCCAGCAGCCCATGGACAGGGGCCTCCTACGAGCAGTACTTC,CASSPWTGASYEQYF
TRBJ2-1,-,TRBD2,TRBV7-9,TGTGCCAGCAGACCGACTAGCGGGGGATACAATGAGCAGTTCTTC,CASRPTSGGYNEQFF
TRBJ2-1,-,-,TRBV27,TGTGCCAGCAGTTTATTTCCGGGAATGACCTACAATGAGCAGTTCTTC,CASSLFPGMTYNEQFF
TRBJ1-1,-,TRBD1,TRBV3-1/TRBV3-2,TGTGCCAGCAGCCAAGACAGGCAGGGGGTTGGGGGGGCTTTCTTT,CASSQDRQGVGGAFF
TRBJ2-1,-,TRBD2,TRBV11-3,TGTGCCAGCAGCCCTCGGACTAGCGGGGCCAATGAGCAGTTCTTC,CASSPRTSGANEQFF
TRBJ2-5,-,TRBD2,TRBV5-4,TGTGCCAGCAGCCTTAAGACTAGCGCCCAAGAGACCCAGTACTTC,CASSLKTSAQETQYF
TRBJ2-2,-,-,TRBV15,TGTGCCACCGGCGGCCCGAACACCGGGGAGCTGTTTTTT,CATGGPNTGELFF
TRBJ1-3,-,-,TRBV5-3,TGTGCCAGAAGCCCAGCCCGTTGGAGACCTGGAAACACCATATATTTT,CARSPARWRPGNTIYF
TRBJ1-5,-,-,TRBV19,TGTGCCAGTAGTATCAGTAACCCCGCAGGCAATCAGCCCCAGCATTTT,CASSISNPAGNQPQHF
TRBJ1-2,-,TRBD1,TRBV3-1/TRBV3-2,TGTGCCAGCCCTAGGACAGGGGGCAGCGGCTACACCTTC,CASPRTGGSGYTF
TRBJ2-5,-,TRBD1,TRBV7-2,TGTGCCAGCAGCTTAGAGCTCGGACAGGGCCCCCAGTACTTC,CASSLELGQGPQYF
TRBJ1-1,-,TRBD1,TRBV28,TGTGCCAGCAGTTTATTTAAGACAGGGGGCGCCGGGAACACTGAAGCTTTCTTT,CASSLFKTGGAGNTEAFF
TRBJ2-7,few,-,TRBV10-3,TGTGCCACACATGGGGGGGCAGGGGCCTACGAGCAGTACTTC,CATHGGAGAYEQYF
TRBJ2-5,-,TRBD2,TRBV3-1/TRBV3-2,TGTGCCAGCAGCCAAGATTGGGGAAGGACTAGCGGGAACCAAGAGACCCAGTACTTC,CASSQDWGRTSGNQETQYF
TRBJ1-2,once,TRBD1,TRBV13,TGTGCCAGCAGCCCAGGGACAGGGGTTACTAACTATGGCTACACCTTC,CASSPGTGVTNYGYTF
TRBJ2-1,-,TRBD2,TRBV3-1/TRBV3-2,TGTGCCAGCAGCCAAGAGGGACTAGTTCTCAATGAGCAGTTCTTC,CASSQEGLVLNEQFF
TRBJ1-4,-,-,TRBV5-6,TGTGCCAGCAGCTCGGGCCCCCCGGGGGGGAAACTGTTTTTT,CASSSGPPGGKLFF
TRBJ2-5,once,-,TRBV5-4,TGTGCCAGCAGCCCCGGAGCGCGCGCGGCCCAGTACTTC,CASSPGARAAQYF
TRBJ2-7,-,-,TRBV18,TGTGCCAGCTCACCAAGCCAGGGGAGTTTTTACGAGCAGTACTTC,CASSPSQGSFYEQYF
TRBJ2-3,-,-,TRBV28,TGTGCCAGCAGTTCCTTGTTAGATACGCAGTATTTT,CASSSLLDTQYF
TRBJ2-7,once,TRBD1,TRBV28,TGTGCCAGCAGTGAACCGGGACAGCGCACCTACGAGCAGTACTTC,CASSEPGQRTYEQYF
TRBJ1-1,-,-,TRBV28,TGTGCCAGCCCCGGCAGTAGAGATTCACGGGAGACTGAAGCTTTCTTT,CASPGSRDSRETEAFF
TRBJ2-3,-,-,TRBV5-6,TGTGCCAGCAGCCGGGGATCCTTCACAGATACGCAGTATTTT,CASSRGSFTDTQYF
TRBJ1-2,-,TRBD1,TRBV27,TGTGCCAGCAGTCCCCTTCCAGGGGACAGACTCTATGGCTACACCTTC,CASSPLPGDRLYGYTF
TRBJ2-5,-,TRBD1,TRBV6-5,TGTGCCAGCAGTCAACAGGGGGCGTACCAAGAGACCCAGTACTTC,CASSQQGAYQETQYF
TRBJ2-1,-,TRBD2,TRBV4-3,TGCGCCAGCAGCCGCGGACTAGCGACCAATGAGCAGTTCTTC,CASSRGLATNEQFF
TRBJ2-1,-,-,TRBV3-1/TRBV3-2,TGTGCCAGCAGCCGAACGGGGGTGCTAGCAATCAATGAGCAGTTCTTC,CASSRTGVLAINEQFF
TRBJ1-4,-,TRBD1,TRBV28,TGTGCCAGCAGTCTTACAGGGGGAACTAATGAAAAACTGTTTTTT,CASSLTGGTNEKLFF
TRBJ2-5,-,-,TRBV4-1,TGCGCCAGCAGCCAAGAGGGCTCTGGTCGGGAGACCCAGTACTTC,CASSQEGSGRETQYF
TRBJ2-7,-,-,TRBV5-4,TGTGCCAGCAGCTCGTCCGGGAGTTTCCACGAGCAGTACTTC,CASSSSGSFHEQYF
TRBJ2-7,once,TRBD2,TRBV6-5,TGTGCCAGCAGTCACACGTGGGAGGGTAACTACGAGCAGTACTTC,CASSHTWEGNYEQYF
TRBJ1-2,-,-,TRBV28,TGTGCCAGCAGTTTAACATCTGAAGGCTACACCTTC,CASSLTSEGYTF
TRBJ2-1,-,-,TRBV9,TGTGCCAGCAGTCCCCTGGCTAGCTCGGGTCTTGAGCAGTTCTTC,CASSPLASSGLEQFF
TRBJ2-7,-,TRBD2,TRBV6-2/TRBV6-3,TGTGCCAGCAGTTACTCGCCCCTAGCGGGAGGTACCTACGAGCAGTACTTC,CASSYSPLAGGTYEQYF
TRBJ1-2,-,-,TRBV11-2,TGTGCCAGCAGCTTAGGTCTCCGCTATGGCTACACCTTC,CASSLGLRYGYTF
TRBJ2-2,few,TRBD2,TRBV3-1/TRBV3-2,TGTGCCAGCGAAAGGACTAGCGGGAGTATCCACACCGGGGAGCTGTTTTTT,CASERTSGSIHTGELFF
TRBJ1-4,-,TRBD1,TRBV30,TGTGCCTGGGGGACAGGACTTAATGAAAAACTGTTTTTT,CAWGTGLNEKLFF
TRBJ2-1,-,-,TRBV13,TGTGCCAGCAGAAAGGGGGGGACCTACAATGAGCAGTTCTTC,CASRKGGTYNEQFF
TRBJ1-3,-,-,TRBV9,TGTGCCAGCAGCGTAGAACTTCCCCGAGCAGGAAACACCATATATTTT,CASSVELPRAGNTIYF
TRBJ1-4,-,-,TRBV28,TGTGCCAGCAGTTCCCCCTCCGTTAATGAAAAACTGTTTTTT,CASSSPSVNEKLFF
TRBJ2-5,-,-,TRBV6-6,TGTGCCAGCAGTTCCCCAGGGGGGAAAGAGACCCAGTACTTC,CASSSPGGKETQYF
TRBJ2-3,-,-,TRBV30,TGTGCCTGGGGGGGAGTTCCCACAGATACGCAGTATTTT,CAWGGVPTDTQYF
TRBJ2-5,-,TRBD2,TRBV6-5,TGTGCCACAGGGAGGGATACGGGAGAGGGGGAGACCCAGTACTTC,CATGRDTGEGETQYF
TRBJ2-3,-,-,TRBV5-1,TGCGCCAGCAGACGTTCCCCGGCGGGACGCACAGATACGCAGTATTTT,CASRRSPAGRTDTQYF
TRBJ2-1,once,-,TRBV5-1,TGCGCCAGCAGCTTGGGCGGGGCCTACAATGAGCAGTTCTTC,CASSLGGAYNEQFF
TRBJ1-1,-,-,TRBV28,TGTGCCAGCAGTAGAAACTACGCAGGGGCCCCTGAAGCTTTCTTT,CASSRNYAGAPEAFF
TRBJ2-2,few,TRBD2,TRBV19,TGTGCCAGTAGTCCTGGACTAGCGGAAATCACCGGGGAGCTGTTTTTT,CASSPGLAEITGELFF
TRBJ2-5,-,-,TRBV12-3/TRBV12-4,TGTGCCAGCAGTTTACTAGCGAGGGAGACCCAGTACTTC,CASSLLARETQYF
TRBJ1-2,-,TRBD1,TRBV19,TGTGCCAGTAGCGCTACCGGGACAGGGGAGAACGGCTACACCTTC,CASSATGTGENGYTF
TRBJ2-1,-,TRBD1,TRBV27,TGTGCCAGCAGTTCGCTAGGCAGGGGGTTCAATGAGCAGTTCTTC,CASSSLGRGFNEQFF
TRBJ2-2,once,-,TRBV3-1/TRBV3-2,TGTGCCAGCAGCGTGAGCGGGGAGCTGTTTTTT,CASSVSGELFF
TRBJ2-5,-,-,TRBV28,TGTGCCAGCAGTTCCCCGGACAGAGAAGAGACCCAGTACTTC,CASSSPDREETQYF